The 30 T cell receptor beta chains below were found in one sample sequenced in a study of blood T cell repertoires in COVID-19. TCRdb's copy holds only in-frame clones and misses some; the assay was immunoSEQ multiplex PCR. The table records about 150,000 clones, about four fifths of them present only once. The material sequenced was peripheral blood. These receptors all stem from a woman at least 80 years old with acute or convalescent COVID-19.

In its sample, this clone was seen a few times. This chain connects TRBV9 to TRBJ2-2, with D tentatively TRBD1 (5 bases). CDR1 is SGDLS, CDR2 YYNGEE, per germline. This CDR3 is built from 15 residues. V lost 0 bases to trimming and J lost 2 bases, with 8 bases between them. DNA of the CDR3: TGTGCCAGCAGCGTAGAGGGGTTTAACACCGGGGAGCTGTTTTTT. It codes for CASSVEGFNTGELFF.

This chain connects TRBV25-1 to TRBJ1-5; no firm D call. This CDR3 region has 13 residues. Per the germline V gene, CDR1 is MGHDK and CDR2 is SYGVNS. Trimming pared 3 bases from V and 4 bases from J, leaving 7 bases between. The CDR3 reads CASSDIGNQPQHF. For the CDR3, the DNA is TGTGCCAGCAGTGACATCGGGAATCAGCCCCAGCATTTT.

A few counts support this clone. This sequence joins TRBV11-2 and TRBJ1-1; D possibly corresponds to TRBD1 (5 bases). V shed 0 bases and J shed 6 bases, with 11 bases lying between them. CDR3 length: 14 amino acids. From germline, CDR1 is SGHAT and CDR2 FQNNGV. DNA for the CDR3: TGTGCCAGCAGCTTAGACAGGGTGAAGTCTGAAGCTTTCTTT. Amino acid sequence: CASSLDRVKSEAFF.

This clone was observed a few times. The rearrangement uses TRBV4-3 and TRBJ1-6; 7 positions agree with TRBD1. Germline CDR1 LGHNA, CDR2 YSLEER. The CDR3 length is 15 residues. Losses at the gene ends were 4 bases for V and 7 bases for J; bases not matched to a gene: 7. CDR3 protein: CASSRRQGTNSPLHF. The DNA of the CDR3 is TGCGCCAGCAGCCGCCGACAGGGCACGAATTCACCCCTCCACTTT.

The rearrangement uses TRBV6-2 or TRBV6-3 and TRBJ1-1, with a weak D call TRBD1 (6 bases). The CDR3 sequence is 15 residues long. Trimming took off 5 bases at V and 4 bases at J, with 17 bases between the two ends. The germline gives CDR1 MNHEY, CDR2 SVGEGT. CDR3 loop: CASSPPAGAGTEAFF. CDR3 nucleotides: TGTGCCAGCAGTCCCCCCGCGGGGGCCGGCACTGAAGCTTTCTTT.

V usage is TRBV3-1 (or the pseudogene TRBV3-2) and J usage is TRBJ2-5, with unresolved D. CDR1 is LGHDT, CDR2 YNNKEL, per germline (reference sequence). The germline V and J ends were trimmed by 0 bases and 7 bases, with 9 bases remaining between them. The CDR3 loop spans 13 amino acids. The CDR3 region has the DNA TGTGCCAGCAGCCAAGAAGTCAGTTCGACCCAGTACTTC. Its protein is CASSQEVSSTQYF.

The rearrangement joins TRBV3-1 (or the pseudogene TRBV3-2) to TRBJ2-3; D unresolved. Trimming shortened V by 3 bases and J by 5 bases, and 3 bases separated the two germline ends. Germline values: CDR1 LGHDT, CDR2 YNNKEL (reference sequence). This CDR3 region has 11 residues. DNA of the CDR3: TGTGCCAGCAGCCATATAGATACGCAGTATTTT. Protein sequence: CASSHIDTQYF.

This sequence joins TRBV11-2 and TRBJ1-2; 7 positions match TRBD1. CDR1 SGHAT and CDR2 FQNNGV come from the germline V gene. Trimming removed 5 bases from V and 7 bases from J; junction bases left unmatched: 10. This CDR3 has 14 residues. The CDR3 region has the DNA TGTGCCAGCAGCCATCTGGGACAGACCCTTGGCTACACCTTC. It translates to CASSHLGQTLGYTF. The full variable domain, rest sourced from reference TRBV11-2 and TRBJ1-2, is EAGVAQSPRYKIIEKRQSVAFWCNPISGHATLYWYQQILGQGPKLLIQFQNNGVVDDSQLPKDRFSAERLKGVDSTLKIQPAKLEDSAVYLCASSHLGQTLGYTFGSGTRLTVV.

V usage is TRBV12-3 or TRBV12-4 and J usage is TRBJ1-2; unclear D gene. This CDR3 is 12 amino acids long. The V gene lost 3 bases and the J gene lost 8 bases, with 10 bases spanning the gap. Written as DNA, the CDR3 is TGTGCCAGCAGTTTCGGGTCTTACGGCTACACCTTC. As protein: CASSFGSYGYTF.

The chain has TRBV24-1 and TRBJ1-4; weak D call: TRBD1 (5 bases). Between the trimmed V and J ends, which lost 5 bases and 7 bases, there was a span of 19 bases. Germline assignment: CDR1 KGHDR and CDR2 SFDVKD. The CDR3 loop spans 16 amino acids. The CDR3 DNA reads TGTGCCACCAGTGGGTCCCCGACAGAAGGTACTGAAAAACTGTTTTTT. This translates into CATSGSPTEGTEKLFF.

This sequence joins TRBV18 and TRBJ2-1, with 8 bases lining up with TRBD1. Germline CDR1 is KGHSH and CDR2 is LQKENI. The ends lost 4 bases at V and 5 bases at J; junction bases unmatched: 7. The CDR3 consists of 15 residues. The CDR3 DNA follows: TGTGCCAGCTCACGTGGGACAGGCTCACACAATGAGCAGTTCTTC. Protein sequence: CASSRGTGSHNEQFF.

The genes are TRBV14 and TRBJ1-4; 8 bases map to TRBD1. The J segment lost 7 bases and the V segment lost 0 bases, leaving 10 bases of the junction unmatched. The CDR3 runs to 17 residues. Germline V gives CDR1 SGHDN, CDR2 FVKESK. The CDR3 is CASSQDINRGIGEKLFF. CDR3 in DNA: TGTGCCAGCAGCCAAGATATAAACAGGGGGATTGGTGAAAAACTGTTTTTT.

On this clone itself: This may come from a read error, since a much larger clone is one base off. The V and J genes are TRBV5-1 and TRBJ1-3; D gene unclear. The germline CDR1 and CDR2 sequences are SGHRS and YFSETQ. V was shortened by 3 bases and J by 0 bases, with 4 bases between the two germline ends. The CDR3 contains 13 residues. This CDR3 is CASSSFSGNTIYF. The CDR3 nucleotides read TGCGCCAGCAGCTCCTTCTCTGGAAACACCATATATTTT.

The CDR3 DNA follows: TGTGCCAGCAGCATGACAGGGACTCGGCAGTACTTC. As protein: CASSMTGTRQYF. The V and J genes are TRBV5-4 and TRBJ2-7; TRBD1 is a possible D gene (7 bases). There are 12 residues in the CDR3. Germline CDR1 reads SGHNT; CDR2 reads YYREEE (reference sequence). The V end lost 4 bases, the J end lost 9 bases, and 14 bases lay between the germline ends.

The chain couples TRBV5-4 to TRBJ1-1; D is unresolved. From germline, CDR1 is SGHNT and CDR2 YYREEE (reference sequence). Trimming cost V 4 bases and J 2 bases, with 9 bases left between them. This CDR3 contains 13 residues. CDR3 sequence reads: CASSADINTEAFF. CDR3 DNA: TGTGCCAGCAGCGCCGACATAAACACTGAAGCTTTCTTT.

The CDR3 coding sequence is TGTGCCAGCAGCTCCCTGGCAGGGTCCTACGAGCAGTACTTC. Translated: CASSSLAGSYEQYF. This sequence joins TRBV7-2 and TRBJ2-7, with a weak D call TRBD1 (5 bases). The CDR3 length is 14 residues. The V end was cut by 4 bases, the J end by 1 base, with 11 bases between. CDR1 SGHTA and CDR2 FQGNSA come from the germline V gene.

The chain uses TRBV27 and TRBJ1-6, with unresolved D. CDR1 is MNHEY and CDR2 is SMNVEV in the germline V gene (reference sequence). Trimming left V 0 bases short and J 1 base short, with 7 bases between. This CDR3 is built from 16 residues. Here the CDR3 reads CASSLSRESYNSPLHF. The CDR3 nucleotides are TGTGCCAGCAGTTTATCGAGGGAATCCTATAATTCACCCCTCCACTTT.

The chain's CDR3 is CASSPGGQGNYGYTF. The DNA for the CDR3 is TGCGCCAGCAGCCCCGGGGGACAGGGAAACTATGGCTACACCTTC. The genes are TRBV4-1 and TRBJ1-2; 9 bases align to TRBD1. This CDR3 comprises 15 residues. The V gene's germline CDR1 is MGHRA and CDR2 YSYEKL. The J segment lost 2 bases and the V segment lost 4 bases, leaving 5 bases of the junction unmatched.

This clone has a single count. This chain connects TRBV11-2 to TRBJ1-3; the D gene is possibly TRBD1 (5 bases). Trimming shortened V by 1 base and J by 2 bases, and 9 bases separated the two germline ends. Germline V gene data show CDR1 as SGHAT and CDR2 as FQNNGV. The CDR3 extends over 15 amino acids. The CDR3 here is CASSLAAGPGNTIYF. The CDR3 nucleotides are TGTGCCAGCAGCTTAGCCGCAGGGCCTGGAAACACCATATATTTT.

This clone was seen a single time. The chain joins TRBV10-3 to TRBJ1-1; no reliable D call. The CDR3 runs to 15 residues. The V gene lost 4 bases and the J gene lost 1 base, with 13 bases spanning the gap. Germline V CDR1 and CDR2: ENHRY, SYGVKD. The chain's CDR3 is CAISGGPQRNTEAFF. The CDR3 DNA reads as TGTGCCATCAGTGGAGGGCCCCAGAGGAACACTGAAGCTTTCTTT.

CDR3: CASSLGGQMNQPQHF. DNA of the CDR3: TGTGCCAGCAGTTTAGGTGGACAGATGAATCAGCCCCAGCATTTT. The rearrangement joins TRBV28 to TRBJ1-5; the D gene is possibly TRBD1 (6 bases). The germline V and J ends were trimmed by 2 bases and 4 bases, with 12 bases remaining between them. CDR3 size: 15 residues. Germline V CDR1 and CDR2: MDHEN, SYDVKM. Drawing the rest from reference TRBV28 and TRBJ1-5, the complete variable domain is DVKVTQSSRYLVKRTGEKVFLECVQDMDHENMFWYRQDPGLGLRLIYFSYDVKMKEKGDIPEGYSVSREKKERFSLILESASTNQTSMYLCASSLGGQMNQPQHFGDGTRLSIL.

The CDR3 DNA reads TGTGCCAGCAGTTACTCCAGGGTCTCTGTGACTGAAGCTTTCTTT. It translates to CASSYSRVSVTEAFF. The chain couples TRBV6-5 to TRBJ1-1; tentatively, D is TRBD1 (5 bases). Germline V gene data show CDR1 as MNHEY and CDR2 as SVGAGI. CDR3 length: 15 residues. Trimming removed 0 bases from V and 5 bases from J, with 13 bases in between.

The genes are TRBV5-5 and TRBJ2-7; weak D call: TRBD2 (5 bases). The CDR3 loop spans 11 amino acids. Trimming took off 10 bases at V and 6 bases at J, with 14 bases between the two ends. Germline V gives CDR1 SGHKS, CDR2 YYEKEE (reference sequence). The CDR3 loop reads CAPLFRGEQYF. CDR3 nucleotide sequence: TGTGCCCCCCTATTCCGGGGCGAGCAGTACTTC.

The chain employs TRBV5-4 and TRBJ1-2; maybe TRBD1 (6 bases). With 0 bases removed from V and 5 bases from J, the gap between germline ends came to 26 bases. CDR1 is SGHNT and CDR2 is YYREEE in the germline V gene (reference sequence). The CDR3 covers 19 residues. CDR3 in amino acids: CASSLDRHDRLQGIYGYTF. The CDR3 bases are TGTGCCAGCAGCTTGGACCGACACGACAGGCTCCAAGGGATATATGGCTACACCTTC.

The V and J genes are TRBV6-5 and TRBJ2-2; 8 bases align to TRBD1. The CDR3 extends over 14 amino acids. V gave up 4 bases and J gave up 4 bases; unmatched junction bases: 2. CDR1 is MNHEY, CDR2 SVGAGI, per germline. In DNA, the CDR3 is TGTGCCAGCAGTTGGGACAGGTTCACCGGGGAGCTGTTTTTT. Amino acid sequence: CASSWDRFTGELFF.

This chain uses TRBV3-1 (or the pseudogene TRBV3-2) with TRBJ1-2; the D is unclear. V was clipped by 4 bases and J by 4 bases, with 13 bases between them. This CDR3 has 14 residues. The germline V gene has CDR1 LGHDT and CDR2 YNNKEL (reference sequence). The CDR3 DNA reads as TGTGCCAGCAGCCCCGGGGAGGGCGGCTATGGCTACACCTTC. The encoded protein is CASSPGEGGYGYTF.

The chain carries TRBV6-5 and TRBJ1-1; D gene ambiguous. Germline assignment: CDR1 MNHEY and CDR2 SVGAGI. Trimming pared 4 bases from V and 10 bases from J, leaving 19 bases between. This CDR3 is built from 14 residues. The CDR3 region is CASSSGSQFRGAFF. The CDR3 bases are TGTGCCAGCAGTTCCGGGTCCCAATTTCGCGGAGCTTTCTTT.

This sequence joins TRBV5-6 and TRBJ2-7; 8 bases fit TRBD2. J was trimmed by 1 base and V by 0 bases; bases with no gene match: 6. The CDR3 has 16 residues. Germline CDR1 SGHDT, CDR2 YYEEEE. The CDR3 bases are TGTGCCAGCAGCTTGGGTGAGACTAGCGTATCCTACGAGCAGTACTTC. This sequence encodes CASSLGETSVSYEQYF.

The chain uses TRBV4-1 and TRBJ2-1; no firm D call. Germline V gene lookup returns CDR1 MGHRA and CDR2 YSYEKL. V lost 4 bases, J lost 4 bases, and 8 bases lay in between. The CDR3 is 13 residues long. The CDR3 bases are TGCGCCAGCAGCCGCGACATGTACAATGAGCAGTTCTTC. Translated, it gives CASSRDMYNEQFF.

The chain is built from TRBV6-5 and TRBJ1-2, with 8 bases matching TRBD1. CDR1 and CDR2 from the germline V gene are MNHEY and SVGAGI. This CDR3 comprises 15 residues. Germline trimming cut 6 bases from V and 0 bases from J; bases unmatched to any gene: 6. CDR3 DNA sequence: TGTGCCAGCAGCGTTCGACAGGGGTCTAACTATGGCTACACCTTC. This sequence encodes CASSVRQGSNYGYTF.